The 20 T cell receptor beta chains in this list originate from one sample, sequenced in a study of human T cells and chemical hapten exposure (dated by TCRdb to the early 2020s). Library prep was done by RACE. TCRdb records NextSeq 500 as the sequencer. TCRdb took the public reads, trimmed them with fastp at Q25, ran MiXCR for clone calling and kept in-frame beta chains. Rows are unified per CDR3 protein, each entry keeping the most common DNA and genes. The sample includes roughly 75,000 distinct CDR3 sequences, with about 9.2% observed a single time. The ten largest clonotypes hold roughly 1.6% of the sample. The time point label here, explained by the study, means: healthy volunteer bleed at 6 weeks. Total RNA was isolated from unfractionated whole blood collected in Tempus Blood RNA tubes. Sequencing was carried out using whole blood. The source is a female donor in good health. Some clones in this sample may be carry-over from other donors' samples.

This clonotype has ten or more counts. The rearrangement joins TRBV2 to TRBJ2-1, with TRBD1 identical over 9 bases. The V gene end was trimmed by 9 bases and the J gene end by 8 bases; junction bases not matched to a gene: 14. The CDR3 is 15 amino acids. Looked up from germline, CDR1 is SNHLY and CDR2 is FYNNEI. CDR3 DNA sequence: TGTGCCAGGAGACCGGGACAGGGTGGTGGGGATGAGCAGTTCTTC. It translates to CARRPGQGGGDEQFF.

This clonotype was detected ten times or more. The chain links TRBV7-6 to TRBJ2-5, with 8 bases that match TRBD1. The germline V gene encodes CDR1 SGHVS and CDR2 FNYEAQ. The CDR3 is made up of 16 amino acids. The V segment lost 2 bases and the J segment 5 bases; nucleotides outside the gene matches: 10. CDR3 in DNA: TGTGCCAGCAGCTTAACTTCTCCAGGGGGCATGGAGACCCAGTACTTC. Amino acid sequence: CASSLTSPGGMETQYF.

This clonotype was recorded a few times. The chain combines TRBV10-3 with TRBJ2-3; D possibly corresponds to TRBD2 (6 bases). The V end lost 9 bases, the J end lost 2 bases, and 9 bases lay between the germline ends. CDR3 size: 12 residues. The germline gives CDR1 ENHRY, CDR2 SYGVKD. CDR3 DNA sequence: TGTGCCATACGGGAGTCCACAGATACGCAGTATTTT. It is translated as CAIRESTDTQYF.

This clonotype came up many times. The chain couples TRBV12-3 or TRBV12-4 to TRBJ1-6; 7 nucleotides agree with TRBD1. This CDR3 region has 14 residues. V was clipped by 8 bases and J by 10 bases; unmatched bases: 11. CDR3 in DNA: TGTGCCAGCCGCGTTGCAGGGGGGGGCTCACCCCTCCACTTT. Protein sequence: CASRVAGGGSPLHF.

Comments on this clonotype: Just one base apart from a much larger clone, this may be a read error. This sequence joins TRBV20-1 and TRBJ1-3; D ambiguous. CDR1 is DFQATT, CDR2 SNEGSKA, per germline (reference sequence). The CDR3 has 15 residues. This CDR3 is CSARRPMGSGNTKYF. Written as DNA, the CDR3 is TGCAGTGCCCGGAGACCCATGGGGTCTGGAAACACCAAATATTTT.

This clonotype was picked up a small number of times. The chain employs TRBV25-1 and TRBJ2-7; 7 bases align to TRBD1. Germline-derived CDR1 and CDR2 are MGHDK and SYGVNS. This CDR3 has 14 amino acids. J was trimmed by 3 bases and V by 3 bases; bases with no gene match: 5. The CDR3 loop is CASSETGIHYEQYF. The CDR3 nucleotides are TGTGCCAGCAGTGAGACAGGGATTCACTACGAGCAGTACTTC.

The chain recombines TRBV6-6 with TRBJ1-5; D remains ambiguous. The CDR3 is 15 amino acids. The V and J ends lost 1 base and 1 base respectively, with 8 bases between them. CDR1 and CDR2 from the germline V gene are MNHNY and SVGAGI (reference sequence). The CDR3 loop is CASSYYRVSNQPQHF. The CDR3 DNA is TGTGCCAGCAGTTACTATCGGGTGAGCAATCAGCCCCAGCATTTT.

This clonotype has only a few counts. The rearrangement joins TRBV29-1 to TRBJ1-5; D might be TRBD1 (5 bases). The CDR3 spans 13 residues. Looked up from germline, CDR1 is SQVTM and CDR2 is ANQGSEA. The V gene lost 6 bases and the J gene lost 3 bases, with 12 bases spanning the gap. This CDR3 is CSVKRGPNQPQHF. The CDR3 nucleotides read TGCAGCGTGAAGAGGGGTCCCAATCAGCCCCAGCATTTT.

This clonotype was picked up many times. The junction shows a germline mismatch at one end, possibly a read error. The chain recombines TRBV7-7 with TRBJ1-3, with unresolved D. Germline loops: CDR1 SSHAT, CDR2 FNYEAQ (reference sequence). The CDR3 spans 15 residues. DNA for the CDR3: TGTGCTAGCAGCGTTGGCCATCACTCTGGAAACACCATATATTTT. Translating it yields CASSVGHHSGNTIYF.

The sample holds a few counts of this clonotype. The chain couples TRBV6-4 to TRBJ2-5; D remains unclear. CDR3 size: 13 residues. Germline V gene lookup returns CDR1 MRHNA and CDR2 SNTAGT. Trimming pared 2 bases from V and 3 bases from J, leaving 7 bases between. CDR3 nucleotide sequence: TGTGCCAGCAGTGACAGGGCGAAAGAGACCCAGTACTTC. Translated: CASSDRAKETQYF.

The chain combines TRBV13 with TRBJ2-7, with unresolved D. With 2 bases removed from V and 3 bases from J, the gap between germline ends came to 2 bases. Per germline, CDR1 PRHDT and CDR2 FYEKMQ (reference sequence). This CDR3 is built from 11 residues. The CDR3 reads CASSLNYEQYF. The CDR3 DNA sequence: TGTGCCAGCAGCTTAAACTACGAGCAGTACTTC.

This clonotype came up a few times. In nucleotides, the CDR3 is TGTGCCAGCAGTGTTCTAACAGCGCATAGCTATGGCTACACCTTC. Amino acids: CASSVLTAHSYGYTF. The genes are TRBV2 and TRBJ1-2; D call uncertain. CDR3 length: 15 amino acids. V was pared by 4 bases and J by 4 bases, with 16 bases between. In germline, CDR1 is SNHLY, CDR2 FYNNEI. Variable domain in full (rest from reference TRBV2 and TRBJ1-2): EPEVTQTPSHQVTQMGQEVILRCVPISNHLYFYWYRQILGQKVEFLVSFYNNEISEKSEIFDDQFSVERPDGSNFTLKIRSTKLEDSAMYFCASSVLTAHSYGYTFGSGTRLTVV.

This clonotype was picked up many times. The rearrangement uses TRBV20-1 and TRBJ1-6; TRBD1 might be the D (6 bases). From germline, CDR1 is DFQATT and CDR2 SNEGSKA (reference sequence). V was clipped by 1 base and J by 4 bases, with 11 bases between them. The CDR3 loop spans 15 amino acids. CDR3 protein: CSARGSGAYNSPLHF. In nucleotides, the CDR3 is TGCAGTGCTAGAGGATCAGGGGCTTATAATTCACCCCTCCACTTT.

The sample holds a few counts of this clonotype. V is TRBV7-2 and J is TRBJ1-5; D call uncertain. The CDR3 length is 13 residues. CDR1 SGHTA and CDR2 FQGNSA come from the germline V gene. V was cut by 5 bases and J by 6 bases, with 11 bases left in between. This chain's CDR3 is CASSLRKGQPQHF. The CDR3 nucleotides are TGTGCCAGCAGCCTAAGAAAGGGTCAGCCCCAGCATTTT. Full variable domain (rest looked up from reference TRBV7-2 and TRBJ1-5): GAGVSQSPSNKVTEKGKDVELRCDPISGHTALYWYRQSLGQGLEFLIYFQGNSAPDKSGLPSDRFSAERTGGSVSTLTIQRTQQEDSAVYLCASSLRKGQPQHFGDGTRLSIL.

This clonotype occurred many times. This rearrangement joins TRBV3-1 to TRBJ1-5, with a possible D match to TRBD1 (5 bases). The CDR3 sequence is 14 residues long. The V and J ends lost 1 base and 3 bases respectively, with 7 bases between them. The V gene's germline CDR1 is LGHDT and CDR2 YNNKEL (reference sequence). The CDR3 DNA reads as TGTGCCAGCAGCCAAGGACAGTTCAATCAGCCCCAGCATTTT. This gives the protein CASSQGQFNQPQHF.

The chain has TRBV29-1 and TRBJ2-3; 7 bases are a match to TRBD2. The CDR3 runs 14 residues. With V trimmed by 6 bases and J by 6 bases, 12 bases remained unmatched. Germline loops: CDR1 SQVTM, CDR2 ANQGSEA. The CDR3 sequence: CSVGLHVGGDTQYF. The CDR3 DNA is TGCAGCGTCGGGTTACATGTGGGGGGGGATACGCAGTATTTT.

The chain recombines TRBV3-1 with TRBJ2-1; D is uncertain. V lost 0 bases and J 14 bases, leaving 14 bases between the germline ends. Germline CDR1 and CDR2: LGHDT and YNNKEL (reference sequence). The CDR3 totals 13 residues. The CDR3 protein is CASSQDWRSGKFF. The CDR3 nucleotides read TGTGCCAGCAGCCAAGATTGGAGAAGTGGGAAGTTCTTC.

In nucleotides, the CDR3 is TGCGCCAGCAGTCCCGGGCCCAGGGAGGGTCGGGGATCACCCCTCCACTTT. Its protein is CASSPGPREGRGSPLHF. This chain joins TRBV23-1 and TRBJ1-6; D is perhaps TRBD1 (5 bases). TRBV23-1 is placed among ORFs of uncertain function. The CDR3 consists of 17 residues. V was clipped by 4 bases and J by 10 bases, with 23 bases between them.

This clonotype has ten or more counts. The chain employs TRBV20-1 and TRBJ1-5; TRBD1 aligns across 9 bases. The V and J ends lost 5 bases and 7 bases, in that order; junction bases with no gene match: 6. Germline V gene lookup returns CDR1 DFQATT and CDR2 SNEGSKA (reference sequence). The CDR3 totals 13 residues. CDR3 amino acids: CSAGGTGSQPQHF. For the CDR3, the DNA is TGCAGTGCTGGAGGGACAGGGAGCCAGCCCCAGCATTTT.

This clonotype appeared many times. The V and J genes are TRBV9 and TRBJ1-2; 7 nucleotides line up with TRBD1. The CDR3 spans 14 residues. Germline V gene data show CDR1 as SGDLS and CDR2 as YYNGEE. The ends lost 4 bases at V and 2 bases at J; junction bases unmatched: 5. The CDR3 coding sequence is TGTGCCAGCAGCACCGGGACAGCAAACTATGGCTACACCTTC. It is translated as CASSTGTANYGYTF. Full variable domain (rest looked up from reference TRBV9 and TRBJ1-2): DSGVTQTPKHLITATGQRVTLRCSPRSGDLSVYWYQQSLDQGLQFLIQYYNGEERAKGNILERFSAQQFPDLHSELNLSSLELGDSALYFCASSTGTANYGYTFGSGTRLTVV.